This T cell receptor (beta chain) was sequenced in a study of regulatory T cells in long-lasting Graves disease. This clonotype has at least ten counts. Its antigen is unknown. Investigators prepared the TCR beta libraries by applying iRepertoire HTBI primers and Arm-PCR of CDR3 regions. Each CDR3 protein is one row after TCRdb ran MiXCR on the multiplex PCR reads. The sample has 500,000 or so distinct CDR3 sequences; more than 15% are singletons. Stated time point: newly diagnosed GD, antithyroid drugs for less than 3 months. PBMC-derived RNA was used for the TCR library. The CDR3 runs 14 residues. CDR1 LNHDA and CDR2 SQIVND come from the germline V gene (reference sequence). V was trimmed by 2 bases and J by 4 bases, leaving 11 bases between them. Study-level findings and limits: The study found TRBV28, TRBJ1-2 and TRBJ2-5 favored in persistent disease.

The same specimen was also included in a second study, on T cells in Graves' hyperthyroidism and ophthalmopathy. This second report adds: An absence of ophthalmopathy progression within 18 months meant stable Graves' hyperthyroidism. A set of HTBI primers served as the primers for a first-round RT-PCR of the TCR CDR3. Separation of ophthalmopathy from stable hyperthyroidism was achieved by a 13 V-J model.

The V call is TRBV19, the J call TRBJ1-1; D gene unclear. This TCR was sampled from a woman aged 35 to 60 with Graves disease. The source was peripheral blood mononuclear cells (PBMCs), collected at new diagnosis, from a patient treated with antithyroid drugs. The CDR3 region is CASSIIAGGTEAFF. The CDR3 DNA is TGTGCCAGTAGTATAATTGCGGGCGGCACTGAAGCTTTCTTT.